What follows are 8 T cell receptor beta chains derived from one specimen sequenced in a study of blood T cell repertoires in COVID-19. Using immunoSEQ multiplex PCR, the repertoire was profiled, and TCRdb retains in-frame clones only, with some absent. This sample has some 260,000 clones, with 87% found just once. The sample taken for sequencing was peripheral blood. These receptors came from a man aged 18 to 30 with active or convalescent COVID-19.

Only one count was recorded for this clone. This chain uses TRBV7-8 with TRBJ2-3, with D possibly TRBD2 on 5 matching bases. Germline assignment: CDR1 SGHVS and CDR2 FQNEAQ. This CDR3 has 18 residues. V shed 1 base and J shed 0 bases, with 17 bases lying between them. The chain's CDR3 is CASSLGGIATPSTDTQYF. As DNA, the CDR3 is TGTGCCAGCAGCTTAGGAGGGATAGCTACCCCTAGCACAGATACGCAGTATTTT.

The chain carries TRBV4-2 and TRBJ1-5; 10 bases match TRBD1. This CDR3 has 16 amino acids. CDR1 is LGHNA, CDR2 YNFKEQ, per germline. V was pared by 2 bases and J by 4 bases, with 5 bases of the junction left unmatched. DNA for the CDR3: TGTGCCAGCAGCCAATCCGGGACAGGGGAAAATCAGCCCCAGCATTTT. Amino acids: CASSQSGTGENQPQHF.

As to this clone: This sample also contains other DNA sequences that code for the same CDR3. CDR3 sequence reads: CASGLDSYNEQFF. As DNA, the CDR3 is TGTGCTAGTGGTTTAGACAGCTACAATGAGCAGTTCTTC. The chain links TRBV12-5 to TRBJ2-1, with D maybe TRBD1 (5 bases). The CDR3 runs 13 residues. Trimming left V 3 bases short and J 3 bases short, with 6 bases between. CDR1 LGHNT and CDR2 FRNRAP come from the germline V gene.

V gene TRBV19 combines with J gene TRBJ1-6; unclear D gene. The germline V gene encodes CDR1 LNHDA and CDR2 SQIVND (reference sequence). V lost 7 bases and J lost 9, with 22 bases in between. The CDR3 contains 16 residues. In DNA, the CDR3 is TGTGCCAGTATGCCACTACCGGGATCTTCAACTTCACCCCTCCACTTT. Protein product: CASMPLPGSSTSPLHF.

V is TRBV19 and J is TRBJ1-2, with 11 bases lining up with TRBD1. Germline V CDR1 and CDR2: LNHDA, SQIVND (reference sequence). The CDR3 sequence is 15 residues long. With V trimmed by 2 bases and J by 7 bases, 6 bases remained unmatched. CDR3 loop: CASSIWDRGYGGYTF. The CDR3 nucleotides read TGTGCCAGTAGTATATGGGACAGGGGGTATGGTGGCTACACCTTC.

The chain links TRBV6-6 to TRBJ2-7; D is possibly TRBD1 (6 bases). Trimming pared 6 bases from V and 2 bases from J, leaving 14 bases between. The CDR3 extends over 14 amino acids. Germline V gene sequence: CDR1 MNHNY, CDR2 SVGAGI (reference sequence). The DNA of the CDR3 is TGTGCCAGCAGCGTGGCACAGGGAGCCTACGAGCAGTACTTC. This translates into CASSVAQGAYEQYF.

V usage is TRBV5-1 and J usage is TRBJ2-1; tentative D call: TRBD2 (5 bases). The V gene lost 5 bases and the J gene lost 3 bases, with 18 bases spanning the gap. The CDR3 runs 16 residues. Looked up from germline, CDR1 is SGHRS and CDR2 is YFSETQ. The CDR3 DNA reads as TGCGCCAGCAGGAATGGACTTTACCCGATCTACAATGAGCAGTTCTTC. Residues: CASRNGLYPIYNEQFF. Together with reference TRBV5-1 and TRBJ2-1, the CDR3 gives the full variable domain: KAGVTQTPRYLIKTRGQQVTLSCSPISGHRSVSWYQQTPGQGLQFLFEYFSETQRNKGNFPGRFSGRQFSNSRSEMNVSTLELGDSALYLCASRNGLYPIYNEQFFGPGTRLTVL.

The chain carries TRBV30 and TRBJ2-7; D is perhaps TRBD2 (6 bases). Germline V gene sequence: CDR1 GTSNPN, CDR2 SVGIG (reference sequence). V was pared by 0 bases and J by 3 bases, with 15 bases between. The CDR3 consists of 15 residues. This chain's CDR3 is CAWSVRGLSLYEQYF. In DNA, the CDR3 is TGTGCCTGGAGTGTAAGGGGACTGTCCCTCTACGAGCAGTACTTC.